The 27 T cell receptor beta chains presented below share a single source sample, sequenced in a study of blood T cell repertoires in COVID-19. Sequencing was performed with immunoSEQ multiplex PCR; in TCRdb, only in-frame clones are kept and a portion is missing. The sample shows about 300,000 clones, more than 75% of them seen only once. Sample: peripheral blood. The receptors were gathered from a man between 65 and 80 years old with acute or convalescent COVID-19.

The chain carries TRBV4-1 and TRBJ2-1; 9 bases are a match to TRBD1. The CDR3 covers 15 residues. J lost 4 bases, V lost 8 bases, and 9 bases had no gene match. Germline V gives CDR1 MGHRA, CDR2 YSYEKL. The CDR3 DNA follows: TGCGCCAGCCCCCGGACAGGGGCGAAATACAATGAGCAGTTCTTC. Amino acids: CASPRTGAKYNEQFF.

The V and J genes are TRBV9 and TRBJ2-3; possibly TRBD2 for D (6 bases). Germline loops: CDR1 SGDLS, CDR2 YYNGEE. The V gene lost 4 bases and the J gene lost 5 bases, with 23 bases spanning the gap. The CDR3 is made up of 17 amino acids. The CDR3 region is CASSPLGGRGVGDTQYF. The CDR3 DNA is TGTGCCAGCAGCCCACTGGGCGGGCGGGGAGTAGGAGATACGCAGTATTTT.

The chain uses TRBV9 and TRBJ1-2, with a possible D match to TRBD1 (6 bases). Germline CDR1 SGDLS, CDR2 YYNGEE. This CDR3 is built from 15 residues. Trimming removed 3 bases at V and 3 bases at J, with 15 bases between. CDR3 sequence: CASSGGREGHYGYTF. CDR3 nucleotide sequence: TGTGCCAGCAGCGGGGGGCGCGAAGGCCACTATGGCTACACCTTC.

CDR3 protein: CATSEGGRKNYGYTF. The CDR3 DNA reads as TGTGCCACCTCCGAGGGGGGGCGGAAAAACTATGGCTACACCTTC. The chain couples TRBV24-1 to TRBJ1-2, with a possible D match to TRBD1 (6 bases). This CDR3 is built from 15 residues. Trimming took 9 bases from V and 2 from J, leaving 18 bases between them. Germline lookup yields CDR1 KGHDR and CDR2 SFDVKD.

About this clone: This sample includes further DNA sequences coding for the same CDR3. The genes are TRBV18 and TRBJ1-6, with 9 bases fitting TRBD1. Germline-derived CDR1 and CDR2 are KGHSH and LQKENI. V lost 3 bases, J lost 7 bases, and 1 base stayed unmatched. CDR3 length equals 14 residues. The CDR3 region is CASSPGQGNSPLHF. As DNA, the CDR3 is TGTGCCAGCTCACCCGGACAGGGGAATTCACCCCTCCACTTT.

The sample holds a few counts of this clone. J is TRBJ1-5 and V is TRBV3-1 (or the pseudogene TRBV3-2), with D perhaps matching TRBD1 (6 bases). V lost 1 base and J lost 5, with 12 bases in between. This CDR3 has 15 amino acids. CDR1 is LGHDT and CDR2 is YNNKEL in the germline V gene (reference sequence). This chain's CDR3 is CASSQGEGVDQPQHF. CDR3 bases: TGTGCCAGCAGCCAAGGTGAGGGGGTCGATCAGCCCCAGCATTTT.

This rearrangement joins TRBV4-3 to TRBJ2-1; TRBD2 might be the D (5 bases). Germline values: CDR1 LGHNA, CDR2 YSLEER. This CDR3 comprises 13 residues. The V and J ends lost 3 bases and 6 bases respectively, with 9 bases between them. This chain's CDR3 is CASSQAGTNEQFF. CDR3 coding DNA: TGCGCCAGCAGCCAGGCGGGTACCAATGAGCAGTTCTTC.

The gene calls are TRBV5-1 and TRBJ2-5; 15 positions match TRBD2. From germline, CDR1 is SGHRS and CDR2 YFSETQ. CDR3 length equals 15 residues. The J segment lost 1 base and the V segment lost 7 bases, leaving 2 bases of the junction unmatched. The CDR3 is CASGTSGGFQETQYF. CDR3 nucleotides: TGCGCCAGCGGGACTAGCGGGGGGTTCCAAGAGACCCAGTACTTC.

The chain is built from TRBV5-5 and TRBJ2-4; D possibly corresponds to TRBD2 (7 bases). The CDR3 extends over 16 amino acids. V lost 4 bases and J 7 bases, leaving 21 bases between the germline ends. Per the germline V gene, CDR1 is SGHKS and CDR2 is YYEKEE (reference sequence). Here the CDR3 DNA reads TGTGCCAGCAGCCTCTCACGGGGGGCGCTGGGGAACATTCAGTACTTC. Protein sequence: CASSLSRGALGNIQYF.

This rearrangement joins TRBV7-9 to TRBJ1-1; 10 bases match TRBD1. The CDR3 is made up of 15 amino acids. The junction had 7 bases not matched to a gene; V was cut back by 9 bases and J by 0 bases. CDR1 is SEHNR and CDR2 is FQNEAQ in the germline V gene (reference sequence). The CDR3 DNA sequence: TGTGCCAGTGACAGGGGGCAGGTGATGAACACTGAAGCTTTCTTT. It yields the protein CASDRGQVMNTEAFF.

The chain joins TRBV10-3 to TRBJ1-2; 8 bases map to TRBD1. V gave up 3 bases and J gave up 8 bases; unmatched junction bases: 17. The CDR3 runs to 17 residues. Germline values: CDR1 ENHRY, CDR2 SYGVKD. The CDR3 nucleotides are TGTGCCATCAGTGACCGCGGACAGGGCCAGGCGGGGCTAGGCTACACCTTC. This gives the protein CAISDRGQGQAGLGYTF.

This clone turned up a few times. The genes are TRBV4-1 and TRBJ1-1, with D perhaps matching TRBD1 (6 bases). This CDR3 comprises 17 residues. The V end lost 5 bases, the J end lost 1 base, and 20 bases lay between the germline ends. Germline CDR1 is MGHRA and CDR2 is YSYEKL. CDR3 sequence: CASSLLWTAATNTEAFF. In DNA form, the CDR3 reads TGCGCCAGCAGCTTACTATGGACAGCAGCAACGAACACTGAAGCTTTCTTT.

As DNA, the CDR3 is TGTGCCAGCACTAAATCGGGGGCCCAGTACTTC. Its translation is CASTKSGAQYF. This sequence joins TRBV2 and TRBJ2-5, with D perhaps TRBD2 (6 bases). Trimming pared 7 bases from V and 9 bases from J, leaving 12 bases between. CDR1 SNHLY and CDR2 FYNNEI come from the germline V gene. The CDR3 covers 11 residues.

The chain employs TRBV4-2 and TRBJ2-3, with D possibly TRBD2 on 5 matching bases. The germline V gene has CDR1 LGHNA and CDR2 YNFKEQ. CDR3 length: 13 residues. The V end was cut by 0 bases, the J end by 10 bases, with 11 bases between. The CDR3 DNA sequence: TGTGCCAGCAGCCAAGATCCCCAGAGGGCGCAGTATTTT. Its translation: CASSQDPQRAQYF.

This clone has only one observation. J is TRBJ2-3 and V is TRBV11-3; 7 bases match TRBD1. Germline V lookup: CDR1 SGHNT, CDR2 YENEEA. This CDR3 spans 11 amino acids. Germline trimming cut 4 bases from V and 8 bases from J; bases unmatched to any gene: 0. CDR3 coding DNA: TGTGCCAGCAGCTCAGGGGGTACGCAGTATTTT. Amino acids: CASSSGGTQYF.

V gene TRBV3-1 (or the pseudogene TRBV3-2) combines with J gene TRBJ2-2; D is unresolved. The germline V and J ends were trimmed by 2 bases and 5 bases, with 6 bases remaining between them. This CDR3 has 13 residues. The germline V gene encodes CDR1 LGHDT and CDR2 YNNKEL (reference sequence). CDR3 sequence reads: CASSQYATGELFF. In DNA, the CDR3 is TGTGCCAGCAGCCAATATGCGACCGGGGAGCTGTTTTTT.

This clone appeared a single time. The chain joins TRBV11-2 to TRBJ2-3, with no clear D. The CDR3 is 13 amino acids. V lost 3 bases and J lost 1, with 5 bases in between. Germline values: CDR1 SGHAT, CDR2 FQNNGV. This CDR3 reads CASSFSGTDTQYF. CDR3 coding DNA: TGTGCCAGCAGCTTTTCGGGCACAGATACGCAGTATTTT.

The chain has TRBV24-1 and TRBJ2-5, with a tentative D call TRBD2 (5 bases). Germline V lookup: CDR1 KGHDR, CDR2 SFDVKD. This CDR3 spans 15 amino acids. Trimming removed 4 bases at V and 5 bases at J, with 16 bases between. The CDR3 reads CATSDITGSGETQYF. The CDR3 nucleotides read TGTGCCACCAGTGACATAACTGGGAGTGGGGAGACCCAGTACTTC.

This rearrangement joins TRBV25-1 to TRBJ2-1, with D possibly TRBD2 on 5 matching bases. This CDR3 spans 14 amino acids. V was cut by 7 bases and J by 1 base, with 11 bases left in between. CDR1 is MGHDK, CDR2 SYGVNS, per germline. CDR3 region: CASKSAGSYNEQFF. In DNA form, the CDR3 reads TGTGCCAGCAAGTCGGCGGGTTCCTACAATGAGCAGTTCTTC.

There are a few counts of this clone. The chain is built from TRBV7-2 and TRBJ2-1; 12 bases map to TRBD2. Unmatched junction bases numbered 10, after V lost 4 bases and J lost 12 bases. The CDR3 totals 15 residues. The V gene's germline CDR1 is SGHTA and CDR2 FQGNSA. The CDR3 nucleotides are TGTGCCAGCAGCTCGTCTAGCGGGGGGGCGGTGGGGCAGTTCTTC. Protein: CASSSSSGGAVGQFF.

The chain employs TRBV18 and TRBJ1-4; D unresolved. The V and J ends lost 4 bases and 10 bases respectively, with 13 bases between them. In germline, CDR1 is KGHSH, CDR2 LQKENI. The length of the CDR3 is 13 residues. CDR3 sequence reads: CASSQIRSGKLFF. The CDR3 DNA reads as TGTGCCAGCTCACAGATCCGGTCGGGAAAACTGTTTTTT. Variable domain in full (rest from reference TRBV18 and TRBJ1-4): NAGVMQNPRHLVRRRGQEARLRCSPMKGHSHVYWYRQLPEEGLKFMVYLQKENIIDESGMPKERFSAEFPKEGPSILRIQQVVRGDSAAYFCASSQIRSGKLFFGSGTQLSVL.

V and J are TRBV5-1 and TRBJ1-1; D is perhaps TRBD1 (6 bases). The CDR3 contains 15 residues. CDR1 SGHRS and CDR2 YFSETQ come from the germline V gene. V was clipped by 4 bases and J by 1 base, with 14 bases between them. The CDR3 here is CASSQGARGNTEAFF. DNA for the CDR3: TGCGCCAGCAGCCAAGGGGCCAGGGGGAACACTGAAGCTTTCTTT.

The V gene is TRBV5-1, the J gene TRBJ1-2, with D hard to call. Germline loops: CDR1 SGHRS, CDR2 YFSETQ. This CDR3 contains 14 residues. Trimming took 0 bases from V and 8 from J, leaving 14 bases between them. This CDR3 is CASSLAWEDGGYTF. CDR3 bases: TGCGCCAGCAGCTTGGCATGGGAGGACGGGGGCTACACCTTC.

The CDR3 bases are TGTGCCAGCAGCCAAGATTTACTAGCAGACGAGCAGTACTTC. The encoded protein is CASSQDLLADEQYF. The chain links TRBV3-1 (or the pseudogene TRBV3-2) to TRBJ2-7, with D possibly TRBD2 on 6 matching bases. The V gene lost 0 bases and the J gene lost 5 bases, with 11 bases spanning the gap. Germline V gene sequence: CDR1 LGHDT, CDR2 YNNKEL (reference sequence). The CDR3 runs 14 residues.

About this clone: An end of the junction differs from the germline gene, which may be a read error. The chain uses TRBV9 and TRBJ1-1, with D possibly matching TRBD1 (5 bases). This CDR3 is built from 13 residues. Germline V CDR1 and CDR2: SGDLS, YYNGEE. CDR3 region: CASSVQGSTKAFF. Written as DNA, the CDR3 is TGTGCCAGCAGCGTACAGGGAAGCACTAAAGCTTTCTTT.

CDR3 residues: CAISDWTGGTYNEQFF. The CDR3 nucleotides are TGTGCCATCAGTGATTGGACAGGGGGTACCTACAATGAGCAGTTCTTC. J is TRBJ2-1 and V is TRBV10-3; 10 bases align to TRBD1. Germline CDR1 reads ENHRY; CDR2 reads SYGVKD. V lost 3 bases and J lost 2; bases outside the gene matches: 4. This CDR3 spans 16 amino acids.

This sequence joins TRBV7-9 and TRBJ1-5; D is uncertain. The V and J ends lost 1 base and 4 bases respectively, with 5 bases between them. The length of the CDR3 is 13 residues. CDR1 SEHNR and CDR2 FQNEAQ come from the germline V gene (reference sequence). CDR3 region: CASSLGTNQPQHF. CDR3 nucleotide sequence: TGTGCCAGCAGCTTAGGGACTAATCAGCCCCAGCATTTT.